These 13 T cell receptor beta chains came from one sample sequenced in a study of cytomegalovirus exposure and HLA in healthy donors. The PCR had 60 Vbeta and 13 Jbeta primers. Method: immunoSEQ multiplex PCR; TCRdb's copy keeps in-frame clones and lacks some. This table has roughly 160,000 clones, around four fifths appearing once. The source material was PBMCs. All receptors come from a woman aged 45-65 years in good health and CMV-seronegative.

The V call is TRBV5-1, the J call TRBJ2-7; 7 positions match TRBD2. Germline V CDR1 and CDR2: SGHRS, YFSETQ. Trimming took 1 base from V and 0 from J; bases not matched to a gene: 4. There are 15 residues in the CDR3. The CDR3 region is CASSLKSGASYEQYF. The CDR3 nucleotides are TGCGCCAGCAGCTTGAAAAGCGGGGCCTCCTACGAGCAGTACTTC.

CDR3 amino acids: CASSSSRGSANSPLHF. CDR3 in DNA: TGTGCCAGCAGCTCATCCAGGGGATCTGCTAATTCACCCCTCCACTTT. The genes are TRBV7-2 and TRBJ1-6; perhaps TRBD1 as D (6 bases). Germline lookup yields CDR1 SGHTA and CDR2 FQGNSA. V shed 4 bases and J shed 6 bases, with 16 bases lying between them. This CDR3 is 16 amino acids long. The full variable domain, completed using reference TRBV7-2 and TRBJ1-6, is GAGVSQSPSNKVTEKGKDVELRCDPISGHTALYWYRQSLGQGLEFLIYFQGNSAPDKSGLPSDRFSAERTGGSVSTLTIQRTQQEDSAVYLCASSSSRGSANSPLHFGNGTRLTVT.

This clone was observed a handful of times. The chain uses TRBV28 and TRBJ1-2; no definite D call. With 4 bases removed from V and 3 bases from J, the gap between germline ends came to 6 bases. CDR1 and CDR2 (germline): MDHEN, SYDVKM. This CDR3 has 12 residues. The CDR3 DNA is TGTGCCAGCAGTTGGCAGTACTATGGCTACACCTTC. Translation: CASSWQYYGYTF.

The chain couples TRBV14 to TRBJ1-2; possibly TRBD1 for D (5 bases). CDR1 is SGHDN, CDR2 FVKESK, per germline. V was pared by 0 bases and J by 6 bases, with 20 bases between. CDR3 length: 17 residues. The CDR3 spells CASSQEESFGGEDGYTF. DNA for the CDR3: TGTGCCAGCAGCCAAGAGGAGAGTTTCGGGGGAGAGGATGGCTACACCTTC. Based on the CDR3 plus reference TRBV14 and TRBJ1-2, the full variable domain is EAGVTQFPSHSVIEKGQTVTLRCDPISGHDNLYWYRRVMGKEIKFLLHFVKESKQDESGMPNNRFLAERTGGTYSTLKVQPAELEDSGVYFCASSQEESFGGEDGYTFGSGTRLTVV.

The chain carries TRBV7-2 and TRBJ2-1; 10 nucleotides line up with TRBD1. The germline gives CDR1 SGHTA, CDR2 FQGNSA. The CDR3 extends over 15 amino acids. V shed 7 bases and J 5 bases; nucleotides not matched to a gene: 8. Here the CDR3 reads CASNPGQGRHNEQFF. The CDR3 DNA follows: TGTGCCAGCAACCCGGGACAGGGGCGCCACAATGAGCAGTTCTTC.

This clone appeared a few times. The CDR3 reads CASSLGTGFYEQYF. As DNA, the CDR3 is TGTGCCAGCAGCCTCGGGACAGGGTTCTACGAGCAGTACTTC. The chain carries TRBV7-6 and TRBJ2-7; 9 nucleotides agree with TRBD1. The CDR3 consists of 14 residues. After removal of 5 bases from V and 3 bases from J, the junction contained 5 bases not matched to a gene. The germline CDR1 and CDR2 sequences are SGHVS and FNYEAQ.

The chain has TRBV5-5 and TRBJ1-5, with a tentative D call TRBD1 (5 bases). The CDR3 extends over 15 amino acids. Germline CDR1 reads SGHKS; CDR2 reads YYEKEE (reference sequence). V lost 2 bases to trimming and J lost 5 bases, with 14 bases between them. The CDR3 loop reads CASSFSAGGDQPQHF. CDR3 coding DNA: TGTGCCAGCAGCTTCTCAGCGGGGGGAGATCAGCCCCAGCATTTT.

This chain links TRBV27 with TRBJ1-2, with a possible D match to TRBD1 (6 bases). Trimming cost V 3 bases and J 8 bases, with 16 bases left between them. The CDR3 runs to 14 residues. Germline loops: CDR1 MNHEY, CDR2 SMNVEV (reference sequence). Written as DNA, the CDR3 is TGTGCCAGCAGTTTTCGTGTGGGGGCGATCGGCTACACCTTC. Residues: CASSFRVGAIGYTF.

This clone came up once. The chain carries TRBV7-8 and TRBJ2-3; D might be TRBD2 (5 bases). CDR1 is SGHVS and CDR2 is FQNEAQ in the germline V gene. The CDR3 runs 16 residues. Trimming cost V 5 bases and J 2 bases, with 17 bases left between them. This chain's CDR3 is CASSPLGLRDTDTQYF. In DNA form, the CDR3 reads TGTGCCAGCAGCCCACTAGGCTTACGTGACACAGATACGCAGTATTTT.

In this sample, this clone turned up once. Here the CDR3 DNA reads TGCGCCAGCAGTGAGAGCGGCGGCAAAGGCGCTGAAGCTTTCTTT. Translation: CASSESGGKGAEAFF. The chain uses TRBV10-1 and TRBJ1-1; D unresolved. The CDR3 consists of 15 residues. Germline values: CDR1 WNHNN, CDR2 SYGVQD (reference sequence). V was pared by 2 bases and J by 6 bases, with 16 bases between.

This clone was detected a few times. The genes are TRBV6-5 and TRBJ1-5; D gene uncertain. V was shortened by 5 bases and J by 0 bases, with 5 bases between the two germline ends. CDR1 is MNHEY and CDR2 is SVGAGI in the germline V gene. The CDR3 runs 13 residues. CDR3 nucleotides: TGTGCCAGCAGTCAGAATAGCAATCAGCCCCAGCATTTT. Its translation: CASSQNSNQPQHF.

The chain combines TRBV29-1 with TRBJ2-1; no reliable D call. There are 12 residues in the CDR3. The V end was cut by 3 bases, the J end by 7 bases, with 10 bases between. From germline, CDR1 is SQVTM and CDR2 ANQGSEA. The CDR3 region has the DNA TGCAGCGTTGATAACTATAAGAATGAGCAGTTCTTC. Protein product: CSVDNYKNEQFF.

This chain links TRBV6-5 with TRBJ2-4; TRBD1 aligns across 8 bases. This CDR3 is 16 amino acids long. V lost 0 bases to trimming and J lost 5 bases; unmatched junction nucleotides: 6. Germline CDR1 MNHEY, CDR2 SVGAGI. As DNA, the CDR3 is TGTGCCAGCAGTTACTCGTGGGACAGGTCCCAAAACATTCAGTACTTC. Its translation is CASSYSWDRSQNIQYF.